What follows describes a single T cell receptor beta chain. Its target is unknown. TCRdb itself ran the RT-PCR reads through MiXCR, one entry per CDR3 protein. Counted here are hundreds of thousands of distinct CDR3 sequences, about a fifth occurring once; the ten biggest clones make up 11%. The entry originates in a study of response to subunit inactivated influenza vaccine. This CDR3 is built from 14 residues. Trimming left V 4 bases short and J 4 bases short, with 15 bases between. CDR1 is SGHDT and CDR2 is YYEEEE in the germline V gene. General study findings and limits: Seasonal influenza vaccination, on each occasion, was suggested by the authors to recruit few new T cells.

This sequence originates from a man aged 45 to 65 who received an inactivated influenza vaccine. Sample: PBMCs from blood, taken 5 days after vaccination. V and J are TRBV5-6 and TRBJ2-7; TRBD2 might be the D (7 bases). CDR3 sequence (DNA): TGTGCCAGCAGCCCAATGGGGGGGCAGTACGAGCAGTACTTC. Translation: CASSPMGGQYEQYF.